This record covers a single T cell receptor (beta chain). Its specificity is unknown. The source of the sample is a study of cytomegalovirus exposure and HLA in healthy donors. Across the study: In an early release, HLA-typed donors contributed tens of millions of unique TCR sequences. Study-level findings and limits: Accounts indicate the classifier identified cytomegalovirus status with strong specificity and sensitivity. Sequences of the TCR beta chain were said to predict the HLA-A and HLA-B alleles of most subjects accurately.

PCR used 60 Vbeta primers and 13 Jbeta primers. This table comes from immunoSEQ multiplex PCR, and its TCRdb copy is limited to in-frame clones, with some not included. Of fewer than 200,000 clones listed, 80% were seen once; the top ten hold roughly 1.3%. The CDR3 totals 11 residues. Looked up from germline, CDR1 is MGHRA and CDR2 is YSYEKL. Trimming took off 2 bases at V and 5 bases at J, with 4 bases between the two ends. The sample consisted of PBMCs. This TCR was recovered from a man in his thirties or forties in good health and CMV-seronegative. The chain combines TRBV4-1 with TRBJ2-7; no clear D gene. In DNA, the CDR3 is TGCGCCAGCAGCCAAAGCAACGAGCAGTACTTC. Amino acid sequence: CASSQSNEQYF.